This TCR beta chain was identified in a study of blood T cell repertoires in COVID-19. Original data processing: Estimated nucleated cell counts came from reference gene primer amplification. Sequencing used immunoSEQ multiplex PCR; TCRdb keeps in-frame clones, though not all of them. From that table come the V and J calls and clone size; the DNA was used to work out D and trimming. The table lists roughly 250,000 clones, approximately 90% of them singletons. This CDR3 has 13 amino acids. J lost 5 bases, V lost 6 bases, and 2 bases had no gene match. The V gene's germline CDR1 is MRHNA and CDR2 SNTAGT. Recruitment covered about two dozen US areas and drew participants whose ages spanned about 18 to 89 years.

The sequenced sample was PBMCs or T cells enriched from blood (not recorded which). The sequence derives from a woman aged 50 to 65 who had recovered from COVID-19. V usage is TRBV6-4 and J usage is TRBJ2-1, with 9 bases matching TRBD2. This chain's CDR3 is CASRASGDNEQFF. Written as DNA, the CDR3 is TGTGCCAGCAGGGCTAGCGGGGACAATGAGCAGTTCTTC.